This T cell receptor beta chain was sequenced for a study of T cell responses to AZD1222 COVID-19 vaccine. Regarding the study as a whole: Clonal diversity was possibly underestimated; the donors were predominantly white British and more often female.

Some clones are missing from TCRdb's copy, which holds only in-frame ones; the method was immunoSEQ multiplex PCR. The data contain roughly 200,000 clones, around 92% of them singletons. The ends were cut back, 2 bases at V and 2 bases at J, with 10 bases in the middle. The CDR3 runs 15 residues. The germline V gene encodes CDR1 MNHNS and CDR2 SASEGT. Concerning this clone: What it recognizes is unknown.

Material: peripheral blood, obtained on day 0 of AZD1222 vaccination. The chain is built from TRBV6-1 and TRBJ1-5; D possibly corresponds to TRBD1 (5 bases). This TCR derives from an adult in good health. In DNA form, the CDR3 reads TGTGCCAGCAGTGAATTTGGGGCCCGCAATCAGCCCCAGCATTTT. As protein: CASSEFGARNQPQHF.